The 27 T cell receptor beta chains reported below all come from one sample, sequenced in a study of T cells in Graves' hyperthyroidism and ophthalmopathy. Amplified regions were TCR beta CDR3 sequences from RNA transcripts. The TCR CDR3 first-round RT-PCR relied on the HTBI primer set. MiXCR, applied by TCRdb to the multiplex PCR reads, yields one record per CDR3 protein. The table has hundreds of thousands of distinct CDR3 sequences, 35% to 45% seen once. The sequenced material came from blood. The receptors shown here come from a man aged 18 to 30 with Graves' hyperthyroidism.

V usage is TRBV7-6 and J usage is TRBJ2-7, with 13 bases identical to TRBD2. The CDR3 runs to 16 residues. The junction had 7 bases not matched to a gene; V was cut back by 5 bases and J by 3 bases. CDR1 is SGHVS and CDR2 is FNYEAQ in the germline V gene. The CDR3 spells CASSSPGTSGNYEQYF. CDR3 sequence (DNA): TGTGCCAGCAGCAGCCCGGGGACTAGCGGGAACTACGAGCAGTACTTC.

This clonotype was observed at least ten times. The V call is TRBV9, the J call TRBJ2-2; D gene uncertain. Trimming shortened V by 3 bases and J by 4 bases, and 1 base separated the two germline ends. CDR1 and CDR2 (germline): SGDLS, YYNGEE. The CDR3 is 11 amino acids. The DNA for the CDR3 is TGTGCCAGCAGCGCCACCGGGGAGCTGTTTTTT. Translating gives CASSATGELFF.

This chain uses TRBV6-2 or TRBV6-3 with TRBJ2-7, with 7 positions matching TRBD2. V lost 2 bases to trimming and J lost 0 bases; unmatched junction nucleotides: 7. CDR3 length: 16 residues. Germline V gene lookup returns CDR1 MNHEY and CDR2 SVGEGT. The CDR3 DNA reads TGTGCCAGCAGTTACGAAGTAGCGGGCCGCTCCTACGAGCAGTACTTC. It is translated as CASSYEVAGRSYEQYF.

The rearrangement links TRBV29-1 to TRBJ1-1; D gene uncertain. Germline assignment: CDR1 SQVTM and CDR2 ANQGSEA. Trimming cost V 4 bases and J 4 bases, with 13 bases left between them. The CDR3 runs to 13 residues. The CDR3 spells CSVAQTEVTEAFF. The CDR3 nucleotides are TGCAGCGTTGCGCAAACAGAGGTCACTGAAGCTTTCTTT.

The J gene is TRBJ2-3, the V gene TRBV29-1, with TRBD2 matching 8 bases. The V and J ends lost 7 bases and 1 base, in that order; junction bases with no gene match: 7. Germline V gene lookup returns CDR1 SQVTM and CDR2 ANQGSEA. This CDR3 is 14 amino acids long. In DNA form, the CDR3 reads TGCAGCGCCGCCAGCGGGAGAGGCACAGATACGCAGTATTTT. It codes for CSAASGRGTDTQYF.

This clonotype came up a few times. The chain links TRBV5-6 to TRBJ1-1, with D possibly matching TRBD1 (6 bases). V shed 5 bases and J shed 12 bases, with 14 bases lying between them. Germline-derived CDR1 and CDR2 are SGHDT and YYEEEE. This CDR3 comprises 11 residues. CDR3 sequence reads: CASSSRGMTFF. As DNA, the CDR3 is TGTGCCAGCAGTTCCAGGGGCATGACTTTCTTT.

V gene TRBV6-6 combines with J gene TRBJ2-7; 8 bases match TRBD1. The CDR3 consists of 16 residues. Trimming at V came to 2 bases and at J to 4 bases, leaving 10 bases not matched to a gene. Germline lookup yields CDR1 MNHNY and CDR2 SVGAGI (reference sequence). CDR3 bases: TGTGCCAGCAGTTACCCACGCCGGGACAGGCCTTACGAGCAGTACTTC. It codes for CASSYPRRDRPYEQYF.

V gene TRBV15 combines with J gene TRBJ1-4; 7 positions match TRBD1. CDR1 is LNHNV and CDR2 is YYDKDF in the germline V gene (reference sequence). V shed 4 bases and J 8 bases; nucleotides not matched to a gene: 7. This CDR3 region has 14 residues. The chain's CDR3 is CATSTFTGVEKLFF. The CDR3 DNA follows: TGTGCCACCAGCACTTTTACAGGGGTGGAAAAACTGTTTTTT.

This clonotype was seen many times. The J gene is TRBJ1-2, the V gene TRBV4-1; D gene ambiguous. CDR3 length: 13 amino acids. Germline CDR1 is MGHRA and CDR2 is YSYEKL. The V end was cut by 1 base, the J end by 5 bases, with 8 bases between. CDR3 sequence: CASSQVGGYGYTF. In nucleotides, the CDR3 is TGCGCCAGCAGCCAAGTGGGAGGGTATGGCTACACCTTC.

The V call is TRBV20-1, the J call TRBJ1-1; a weak D match, TRBD1 (6 bases). Looked up from germline, CDR1 is DFQATT and CDR2 is SNEGSKA (reference sequence). CDR3 length equals 12 residues. Between the trimmed V and J ends, which lost 2 bases and 5 bases, there was a span of 9 bases. In nucleotides, the CDR3 is TGCAGTGCTAGACAACAGGGTACTGAAGCTTTCTTT. It is translated as CSARQQGTEAFF.

There are a few counts of this clonotype. The chain carries TRBV20-1 and TRBJ1-4, with 10 bases lining up with TRBD1. The CDR3 contains 15 residues. From germline, CDR1 is DFQATT and CDR2 SNEGSKA (reference sequence). V lost 0 bases, J lost 11 bases, and 9 bases stayed unmatched. CDR3 residues: CSARDPLGTGEKLFF. The CDR3 bases are TGCAGTGCTAGAGACCCTCTGGGGACAGGGGAGAAACTGTTTTTT.

This clonotype showed up just a few times. The V and J genes are TRBV19 and TRBJ1-3; no firm D call. CDR3 length: 15 amino acids. Germline loops: CDR1 LNHDA, CDR2 SQIVND (reference sequence). V was trimmed by 11 bases and J by 0 bases, leaving 17 bases between them. CDR3 sequence: CASDFLVSSGNTIYF. CDR3 nucleotide sequence: TGTGCCTCGGACTTTCTCGTTTCCTCTGGAAACACCATATATTTT.

This clonotype was seen repeatedly, ten times or more. The rearrangement joins TRBV19 to TRBJ1-1, with a tentative D call TRBD1 (6 bases). V lost 6 bases and J lost 3, with 14 bases in between. Germline loops: CDR1 LNHDA, CDR2 SQIVND (reference sequence). CDR3 length: 14 residues. CDR3 sequence (DNA): TGTGCCAGTAGGAACAGGGAGGAGCACACTGAAGCTTTCTTT. This encodes CASRNREEHTEAFF.

This clonotype was observed a handful of times. This rearrangement joins TRBV5-8 to TRBJ2-7; 8 bases are shared with TRBD2. From germline, CDR1 is SGHTS and CDR2 YDEGEE. The CDR3 sequence is 15 residues long. The trim removed 2 bases at V and 2 bases at J, leaving 6 bases unmatched. The CDR3 DNA reads TGTGCCAGCAGCTTAGCGGGAGAATCACCCTACGAGCAGTACTTC. Encoded protein: CASSLAGESPYEQYF.

The chain employs TRBV4-1 and TRBJ1-2; D gene ambiguous. This CDR3 contains 15 residues. Germline CDR1 reads MGHRA; CDR2 reads YSYEKL. V was shortened by 7 bases and J by 2 bases, with 17 bases between the two germline ends. The CDR3 coding sequence is TGCGCCAGCACCACGATACCGTTGGGGAACTATGGCTACACCTTC. It is translated as CASTTIPLGNYGYTF.

Comments on this clonotype: It may be a read error: a sequence one base away is much more abundant. J is TRBJ2-7 and V is TRBV7-2; no firm D call. This CDR3 spans 12 amino acids. Germline V gene lookup returns CDR1 SGHTA and CDR2 FQGNSA. Here the CDR3 DNA reads TGTGCCAGCAGCTTAGAAGGGCACGAGCAGTGCTTC. Its protein product is CASSLEGHEQCF.

A few counts support this clonotype. V gene TRBV5-1 combines with J gene TRBJ1-2, with D tentatively TRBD1 (5 bases). This CDR3 spans 14 amino acids. V was trimmed by 1 base and J by 6 bases, leaving 13 bases between them. Looked up from germline, CDR1 is SGHRS and CDR2 is YFSETQ. This CDR3 reads CASSLRWGADGYTF. CDR3 in DNA: TGCGCCAGCAGCTTGAGATGGGGCGCAGATGGCTACACCTTC.

The J gene is TRBJ2-7, the V gene TRBV9; the D gene could be TRBD1 or TRBD2 (6 bases each). Trimming took 5 bases from V and 5 from J, leaving 17 bases between them. Germline values: CDR1 SGDLS, CDR2 YYNGEE. This CDR3 has 14 residues. The CDR3 here is CASRSPLGGDEQYF. The CDR3 nucleotides are TGTGCCAGCAGGTCCCCGCTGGGGGGCGACGAGCAGTACTTC.

This clonotype was detected ten times or more. Here the CDR3 reads CASSLASEDGGYTF. The DNA of the CDR3 is TGTGCCAGCAGCTTAGCCTCGGAGGACGGGGGCTACACCTTC. V usage is TRBV11-3 and J usage is TRBJ1-2; D gene unclear. V was trimmed by 1 base and J by 8 bases, leaving 14 bases between them. CDR3 size: 14 residues. Germline CDR1 SGHNT, CDR2 YENEEA.

A word on this clonotype: A read error may explain this, as a much larger clone is one base away. The rearrangement joins TRBV7-2 to TRBJ1-3; maybe TRBD1 (5 bases). Germline V gene data show CDR1 as SGHTA and CDR2 as FQGNSA. The CDR3 is made up of 14 amino acids. The CDR3: CASSLAGPGNAIYF. CDR3 DNA sequence: TGTGCCAGCAGCTTGGCAGGGCCCGGAAACGCCATATATTTT.

This clonotype was recorded at least ten times. J is TRBJ1-1 and V is TRBV20-1; D is undetermined. Between the trimmed V and J ends, which lost 6 bases and 1 base, there was a span of 6 bases. Per the germline V gene, CDR1 is DFQATT and CDR2 is SNEGSKA (reference sequence). This CDR3 contains 11 residues. The CDR3 sequence is CSAFANTEAFF. CDR3 DNA: TGCAGTGCCTTCGCGAACACTGAAGCTTTCTTT.

This clonotype was found a few times. V is TRBV7-2 and J is TRBJ2-5; possible D gene TRBD1, 6 bases. CDR3 length equals 15 residues. V was cut by 5 bases and J by 1 base, with 14 bases left in between. Germline lookup yields CDR1 SGHTA and CDR2 FQGNSA. The CDR3 DNA sequence: TGTGCCAGCAGCCAAGAGAGGACAGCCCAAGAGACCCAGTACTTC. Its protein is CASSQERTAQETQYF.

This clonotype has a count of ten or more. The chain employs TRBV9 and TRBJ1-6; no clear D gene. V lost 4 bases, J lost 3 bases, and 8 bases lay in between. The CDR3 covers 14 residues. CDR1 and CDR2 from the germline V gene are SGDLS and YYNGEE. In DNA, the CDR3 is TGTGCCAGCAGCTCTGGGGTCTATAATTCACCCCTCCACTTT. Its protein product is CASSSGVYNSPLHF.

This clonotype came up a few times. The J gene is TRBJ2-7, the V gene TRBV6-6; maybe TRBD1 (7 bases). Germline V gene data show CDR1 as MNHNY and CDR2 as SVGAGI (reference sequence). V gave up 7 bases and J gave up 5 bases, with 18 bases separating them. The CDR3 consists of 14 residues. CDR3 sequence reads: CASTLRGAQDEQYF. The CDR3 nucleotides read TGTGCCAGCACCCTCAGGGGGGCGCAGGACGAGCAGTACTTC.

V gene TRBV5-1 combines with J gene TRBJ2-7, with D perhaps matching TRBD2 (6 bases). The V end lost 6 bases, the J end lost 3 bases, and 19 bases lay between the germline ends. Germline lookup yields CDR1 SGHRS and CDR2 YFSETQ. The CDR3 is made up of 15 amino acids. The CDR3 here is CASTPPTSSGYEQYF. The CDR3 bases are TGCGCCAGCACCCCACCGACTAGTTCGGGCTACGAGCAGTACTTC.

There are a few counts of this clonotype. V is TRBV6-5 and J is TRBJ1-4; 7 bases match TRBD1. Germline lookup yields CDR1 MNHEY and CDR2 SVGAGI. This CDR3 is 16 amino acids long. Trimming at V came to 4 bases and at J to 0 bases, leaving 5 bases not matched to a gene. CDR3 nucleotide sequence: TGTGCCAGCAGTTCGGACAGGTTCGCAACTAATGAAAAACTGTTTTTT. Translating it yields CASSSDRFATNEKLFF.

This chain connects TRBV12-3 or TRBV12-4 to TRBJ1-1, with 8 bases lining up with TRBD1. CDR3 length: 16 amino acids. V was pared by 7 bases and J by 3 bases, with 13 bases of the junction left unmatched. The CDR3 sequence is CASIRGFTGGDTEAFF. CDR3 coding DNA: TGTGCCAGCATCCGGGGTTTTACAGGGGGAGACACTGAAGCTTTCTTT.